This TCR beta chain is from a study of blood T cell repertoires in COVID-19. The CDR3 contains 16 residues. Germline CDR1 reads DFQATT; CDR2 reads SNEGSKA (reference sequence). The V gene lost 5 bases and the J gene lost 0 bases, with 14 bases spanning the gap. Libraries were prepared by immunoSEQ multiplex PCR; TCRdb keeps only in-frame clonotypes and omits some of them. The sample has approximately 330,000 clones; 88% are singletons. The gene calls are TRBV20-1 and TRBJ1-6; D is possibly TRBD1 (5 bases). Sequenced sample: peripheral blood. The origin of this receptor is a woman in her fifties or sixties with active or convalescent COVID-19. As DNA, the CDR3 is TGCAGTGCTCGTGGGGAGGGGAGCTCCTATAATTCACCCCTCCACTTT. Amino acid sequence: CSARGEGSSYNSPLHF.